These T cell receptor beta chains were read from a single sample in a study of cytomegalovirus exposure and HLA in healthy donors. Sequenced by immunoSEQ multiplex PCR; TCRdb stores in-frame clones only, minus some. Of some 150,000 clones in the sample, roughly 86% were seen once. The sample comprised PBMCs. These receptors all stem from a man aged 18 to 29 in good health and CMV-seropositive. The CDR3 runs from the conserved cysteine through the conserved F or W. The D gene is left open where the match is weak. Some rows mark clone size as missing; the rest say once, few, many or name a class of expanded clone.

V	J	D	size	CDR3	DNA
TRBV11-2	TRBJ2-1	NA	NA	CASSEVSWGHEQFF	TGTGCCAGCAGCGAAGTTTCGTGGGGGCATGAGCAGTTCTTC
TRBV2	TRBJ2-7	NA	NA	CASRRQAGVYEQYF	TGTGCCAGCAGGAGACAGGCCGGGGTGTACGAGCAGTACTTC
TRBV7-8	TRBJ2-1	NA	NA	CASGSMREDSYNEQFF	TGTGCCAGCGGGTCTATGAGGGAGGACTCCTACAATGAGCAGTTCTTC
TRBV6-1	TRBJ2-7	NA	once	CASSDPGAYEQYF	TGTGCCAGCAGTGACCCGGGGGCCTACGAGCAGTACTTC
TRBV11-2	TRBJ1-5	TRBD1	NA	CASSFDTGGGQPQHF	TGTGCCAGCAGCTTTGATACAGGGGGCGGTCAGCCCCAGCATTTT
TRBV4-1	TRBJ2-2	NA	NA	CASSYRPLDTGELFF	TGCGCCAGCAGCTACCGACCGCTAGACACCGGGGAGCTGTTTTTT
TRBV6-5	TRBJ2-5	NA	NA	CASSQTRDGSDNF	TGTGCCAGCAGCCAAACCCGCGATGGTTCGGACAACTTC
TRBV19	TRBJ1-5	NA	NA	CASSHFSGSNQPQHF	TGTGCCAGTAGTCATTTTTCGGGGAGCAATCAGCCCCAGCATTTT
TRBV6-5	TRBJ1-3	TRBD1	NA	CASSYTGEGNTIYF	TGTGCCAGCAGCTACACAGGGGAAGGAAACACCATATATTTT
TRBV4-2	TRBJ1-1	NA	NA	CASSQLTGTSNTEAFF	TGTGCCAGCAGCCAGTTAACCGGGACATCGAACACTGAAGCTTTCTTT
TRBV6-5	TRBJ1-5	TRBD1	NA	CASSDRDSNQPQHF	TGTGCCAGCTCGGACAGGGATAGCAATCAGCCCCAGCATTTT
TRBV4-1	TRBJ1-1	TRBD1	NA	CASSGWDREAFF	TGCGCCAGCAGCGGGTGGGACAGGGAAGCTTTCTTT
TRBV27	TRBJ1-2	TRBD1	NA	CASSLQGTDYGYTF	TGTGCCAGCAGCCTACAGGGGACCGACTATGGCTACACCTTC
TRBV10-3	TRBJ2-3	NA	NA	CAISTTSTDTQYF	TGTGCCATCAGTACCACTAGCACAGATACGCAGTATTTT
TRBV6-5	TRBJ2-1	NA	NA	CASSWGQYNEQFF	TGTGCCAGCAGTTGGGGGCAGTACAATGAGCAGTTCTTC
TRBV7-8	TRBJ2-2	TRBD2	NA	CASSMNRAGLTSGELFF	TGTGCCAGCAGCATGAACCGAGCGGGACTCACATCCGGGGAGCTGTTTTTT
TRBV7-9	TRBJ1-6	NA	NA	CASSFRGSGDSPLHF	TGTGCCAGCAGCTTTAGGGGCTCTGGGGATTCACCCCTCCACTTT
TRBV5-3	TRBJ1-1	TRBD1	NA	CARSFFWTGPTEAFF	TGTGCCAGAAGCTTCTTCTGGACAGGACCCACTGAAGCTTTCTTT
TRBV18	TRBJ2-7	NA	once	CASSPASASYEQYF	TGTGCCAGCTCACCAGCTAGCGCCTCCTACGAGCAGTACTTC
TRBV11-2	TRBJ1-3	NA	NA	CASSLGASSGNTIYF	TGTGCCAGCAGCTTAGGCGCGAGCTCTGGAAACACCATATATTTT
TRBV27	TRBJ1-1	TRBD1	NA	CASSRRQGDTEAFF	TGTGCCAGCAGTCGAAGACAGGGGGATACTGAAGCTTTCTTT
TRBV7-2	TRBJ2-7	NA	NA	CASTITYRYEQYF	TGTGCCAGCACCATTACCTACCGGTACGAGCAGTACTTC
TRBV5-1	TRBJ2-2	TRBD1	NA	CASSLVVGQGYTGELFF	TGCGCCAGCAGCTTGGTAGTGGGACAGGGGTACACCGGGGAGCTGTTTTTT
TRBV14	TRBJ2-7	NA	NA	CASSQDVSREQYF	TGTGCCAGCAGCCAAGATGTAAGTCGGGAGCAGTACTTC
TRBV30	TRBJ1-2	TRBD1	NA	CAWRADRRITF	TGTGCCTGGAGGGCGGACAGGCGGATCACCTTC
TRBV4-2	TRBJ1-1	NA	NA	CASSQNYRLDTEAFF	TGTGCCAGCAGCCAGAACTACAGGCTAGACACTGAAGCTTTCTTT
TRBV10-2	TRBJ1-2	NA	NA	CASSEDEVYGYTF	TGCGCCAGCAGTGAGGATGAGGTTTATGGCTACACCTTC
TRBV4-1	TRBJ1-2	NA	NA	CASSTRDNLDGYTF	TGCGCCAGCAGCACCCGGGACAATTTGGATGGCTACACCTTC
TRBV5-1	TRBJ2-7	NA	NA	CASSLSDYEQYF	TGCGCCAGCAGCTTGTCAGACTACGAGCAGTACTTC